The 15 T cell receptor beta chains below come from one sample, sequenced in a study of radiotherapy plus CTLA-4 blockade in lung cancer. Method: immunoSEQ multiplex PCR; TCRdb's copy keeps in-frame clones and lacks some. Among about 26,000 clones listed, 77% were seen once. Sequencing was performed on peripheral blood, taken from a patient treated with radiotherapy plus ipilimumab. Source of these receptors: a human donor with non-small cell lung cancer that progressed on radiotherapy plus ipilimumab.

The chain has TRBV11-2 and TRBJ2-7, with 7 bases identical to TRBD1. This CDR3 region has 12 residues. Germline values: CDR1 SGHAT, CDR2 FQNNGV. The V gene end was trimmed by 5 bases and the J gene end by 7 bases; junction bases not matched to a gene: 5. The CDR3 protein is CASSPTGFEQYF. DNA for the CDR3: TGTGCCAGCAGCCCGACAGGGTTTGAGCAGTACTTC.

This clone was found a few times. The chain couples TRBV9 to TRBJ1-4, with no clear D. CDR1 SGDLS and CDR2 YYNGEE come from the germline V gene. This CDR3 has 14 residues. V lost 0 bases to trimming and J lost 5 bases, with 8 bases between them. This CDR3 is CASSVGYGNEKLFF. CDR3 nucleotide sequence: TGTGCCAGCAGCGTAGGATACGGAAATGAAAAACTGTTTTTT.

This clone turned up a few times. The V and J genes are TRBV9 and TRBJ2-3, with 10 bases aligning to TRBD2. V lost 0 bases and J lost 3; bases outside the gene matches: 4. The CDR3 runs to 16 residues. Germline loops: CDR1 SGDLS, CDR2 YYNGEE. CDR3 protein: CASSVVASGSTDTQYF. DNA for the CDR3: TGTGCCAGCAGCGTAGTCGCTAGCGGGAGTACAGATACGCAGTATTTT.

This clone was found a few times. The chain links TRBV28 to TRBJ1-2, with a tentative D call TRBD1 (6 bases). The CDR3 is 15 residues long. Germline CDR1 is MDHEN and CDR2 is SYDVKM. Trimming took 4 bases from V and 9 from J, leaving 21 bases between them. The CDR3 loop reads CASSSPPQDSSSYTF. CDR3 nucleotide sequence: TGTGCCAGCAGTTCCCCCCCTCAGGACAGTTCGAGCTACACCTTC.

The rearrangement links TRBV7-9 to TRBJ2-2; no firm D call. V was clipped by 1 base and J by 1 base, with 7 bases between them. CDR1 and CDR2 (germline): SEHNR, FQNEAQ (reference sequence). The CDR3 sequence is 15 residues long. CDR3 in amino acids: CASSLGVGNTGELFF. The CDR3 DNA reads TGTGCCAGCAGCTTAGGCGTAGGGAACACCGGGGAGCTGTTTTTT.

The genes are TRBV27 and TRBJ2-3; D might be TRBD1 (5 bases). Germline CDR1 and CDR2: MNHEY and SMNVEV (reference sequence). The CDR3 covers 15 residues. The germline V and J ends were trimmed by 0 bases and 0 bases, with 7 bases remaining between them. CDR3 sequence: CASSLSQGSTDTQYF. CDR3 bases: TGTGCCAGCAGTTTATCTCAGGGAAGCACAGATACGCAGTATTTT.

A few counts support this clone. The gene calls are TRBV5-1 and TRBJ1-1; D gene unclear. The CDR3 runs 13 residues. Germline values: CDR1 SGHRS, CDR2 YFSETQ. V lost 0 bases and J lost 1, with 4 bases in between. CDR3: CASSLDTNTEAFF. CDR3 nucleotide sequence: TGCGCCAGCAGCTTGGACACGAACACTGAAGCTTTCTTT.

The gene calls are TRBV7-6 and TRBJ2-2; TRBD1 matches at 8 bases. Trimming cost V 5 bases and J 2 bases; bases outside gene matches: 7. Germline CDR1 reads SGHVS; CDR2 reads FNYEAQ. The CDR3 consists of 16 residues. The CDR3 sequence: CASSPQTGANTGELFF. The CDR3 nucleotides read TGTGCCAGCAGCCCCCAGACAGGGGCCAACACCGGGGAGCTGTTTTTT.

The V and J genes are TRBV30 and TRBJ1-1; weak D call: TRBD1 (5 bases). The ends were cut back, 0 bases at V and 4 bases at J, with 18 bases in the middle. Germline values: CDR1 GTSNPN, CDR2 SVGIG (reference sequence). The CDR3 length is 16 residues. The CDR3 protein is CAWSVLGGRLATEAFF. The DNA of the CDR3 is TGTGCCTGGAGTGTACTGGGGGGAAGATTGGCCACTGAAGCTTTCTTT.

The chain carries TRBV7-2 and TRBJ2-3; D remains ambiguous. This CDR3 is built from 17 residues. Germline lookup yields CDR1 SGHTA and CDR2 FQGNSA. V was clipped by 3 bases and J by 1 base, with 17 bases between them. CDR3 nucleotides: TGTGCCAGCAGCTTCCCAGGTCTAGGGTTGGGCACAGATACGCAGTATTTT. Its translation is CASSFPGLGLGTDTQYF.

The CDR3 spells CASSPSSGSVLEQYF. The CDR3 DNA reads TGTGCCAGCAGCCCCTCTAGCGGGAGCGTTCTCGAGCAGTACTTC. This chain joins TRBV27 and TRBJ2-7; TRBD2 matches 10 bases. V was clipped by 6 bases and J by 6 bases; unmatched bases: 11. The CDR3 length is 15 residues. Germline V CDR1 and CDR2: MNHEY, SMNVEV (reference sequence).

The CDR3 loop reads CASSFPGSYNEQFF. Written as DNA, the CDR3 is TGTGCCAGCAGCTTCCCGGGCTCCTACAATGAGCAGTTCTTC. The gene calls are TRBV7-2 and TRBJ2-1, with no clear D. V was pared by 3 bases and J by 0 bases, with 6 bases between. CDR3 length: 14 amino acids. Germline V gene lookup returns CDR1 SGHTA and CDR2 FQGNSA.

This chain uses TRBV7-3 with TRBJ2-1; 12 bases agree with TRBD2. Germline CDR1 is SGHTA and CDR2 is FQGTGA. The J segment lost 7 bases and the V segment lost 5 bases, leaving 6 bases of the junction unmatched. This CDR3 has 15 residues. Here the CDR3 reads CASSLGLAGPNEQFF. The CDR3, as DNA: TGTGCCAGCAGCCTCGGACTAGCGGGACCTAATGAGCAGTTCTTC.

V usage is TRBV5-1 and J usage is TRBJ2-3; 11 nucleotides match TRBD2. V shed 0 bases, J shed 5 bases, and the junction held 2 bases outside the gene matches. The CDR3 length is 15 residues. Germline-derived CDR1 and CDR2 are SGHRS and YFSETQ. CDR3 sequence (DNA): TGCGCCAGCAGCTTGGTTACTAGCGGGGGAGATACGCAGTATTTT. It yields the protein CASSLVTSGGDTQYF.

This chain uses TRBV18 with TRBJ2-1; the match to TRBD1 covers 7 bases. This CDR3 is built from 15 residues. Germline V gives CDR1 KGHSH, CDR2 LQKENI. J was trimmed by 3 bases and V by 6 bases; bases with no gene match: 8. Here the CDR3 reads CASSLRTGDYNEQFF. The CDR3 bases are TGTGCCAGCTCCCTCCGGACAGGAGACTACAATGAGCAGTTCTTC.